The 30 T cell receptor beta chains reported below all come from one sample, sequenced in a study of blood T cells in healthy people across ages. Together with a sample-barcoded 5' primer, a J-beta primer mix was included in a second PCR lasting about 7 to 12 cycles. TCRdb re-analysed the 5' RACE reads in MiXCR, keeping a single row per CDR3 protein. The sample shows hundreds of thousands of distinct CDR3 sequences, 32% of them seen only once. Sequencing used blood. Every receptor here comes from an elderly woman in good health.

Comment on this clonotype: This may stem from a read error, because a much larger clone lies one nucleotide away. The rearrangement links TRBV7-9 to TRBJ2-3; 9 nucleotides line up with TRBD2. The CDR3 contains 15 residues. Germline V gene lookup returns CDR1 SEHNR and CDR2 FQNEAQ (reference sequence). CDR3: CASSLNSGGTDTRYF. CDR3 coding DNA: TGTGCCAGCAGCCTTAATAGCGGGGGAACAGATACGCGGTATTTT.

The CDR3 nucleotides are TGTGCCAGCAGTTTCATCGGGAGTCACTATGGCTACACCTTC. This codes for CASSFIGSHYGYTF. This chain links TRBV12-3 or TRBV12-4 with TRBJ1-2; no reliable D call. The CDR3 has 14 amino acids. The germline V and J ends were trimmed by 3 bases and 3 bases, with 11 bases remaining between them.

This clonotype was seen only a few times. The chain recombines TRBV6-1 with TRBJ2-5; 11 nucleotides line up with TRBD2. This CDR3 contains 16 residues. From germline, CDR1 is MNHNS and CDR2 SASEGT. Trimming removed 5 bases from V and 11 bases from J; junction bases left unmatched: 16. CDR3 sequence reads: CASSRAPGTSGNEQYF. CDR3 DNA sequence: TGTGCCAGCAGTAGAGCCCCCGGGACTAGCGGAAATGAGCAGTACTTC.

In its sample, this clonotype was seen a few times. A read error is possible here, since a much larger clone lies one base away. The rearrangement links TRBV6-2 or TRBV6-3 to TRBJ2-5; D is ambiguous. This CDR3 is 13 amino acids long. Trimming cost V 7 bases and J 11 bases, with 20 bases left between them. Germline V CDR1 and CDR2: MNHEY, SVGEGT. CDR3 in DNA: TGTGCCAGCATCGGCACCGCCTACAATGAGCAGTACTTC. This gives the protein CASIGTAYNEQYF.

This chain uses TRBV9 with TRBJ1-2; D is unresolved. Germline V lookup: CDR1 SGDLS, CDR2 YYNGEE. The germline V and J ends were trimmed by 3 bases and 4 bases, with 10 bases remaining between them. The CDR3 contains 13 residues. The CDR3 bases are TGTGCCAGCAGCGGGGAGGACTTCTATGGCTACACCTTC. Translating it yields CASSGEDFYGYTF.

Comments on this clonotype: One end of the junction does not line up with germline, which may come from a read error. The CDR3 protein is CAGSLGTGSTDTQYF. Here the CDR3 DNA reads TGTGCCGGCAGCTTAGGGACAGGGAGCACAGATACGCAGTATTTT. The rearrangement links TRBV5-6 to TRBJ2-3, with TRBD1 matching over 9 bases. Germline assignment: CDR1 SGHDT and CDR2 YYEEEE. The CDR3 covers 15 residues.

This clonotype was picked up a small number of times. V and J are TRBV12-3 or TRBV12-4 and TRBJ1-4, with unresolved D. CDR3 length: 13 amino acids. Trimming pared 3 bases from V and 5 bases from J, leaving 7 bases between. This CDR3 is CASSFYRNEKLFF. Here the CDR3 DNA reads TGTGCCAGCAGTTTCTATAGGAATGAAAAACTGTTTTTT.

The rearrangement uses TRBV7-9 and TRBJ2-7, with 16 bases matching TRBD2. The J call may not be correct, given that the DNA end is closer to TRBJ2-5. The CDR3 spans 17 residues. Germline V gene data show CDR1 as SEHNR and CDR2 as FQNEAQ (reference sequence). The CDR3 loop is CASSFPGLAGGQETQYF. For the CDR3, the DNA is TGTGCCAGCAGCTTTCCGGGACTAGCGGGAGGGCAAGAGACCCAGTACTTC.

This clonotype was counted many times. V is TRBV29-1 and J is TRBJ2-6; D is possibly TRBD1 (5 bases). Germline loops: CDR1 SQVTM, CDR2 ANQGSEA. Trimming cost V 6 bases and J 2 bases, with 11 bases left between them. The CDR3 extends over 14 amino acids. The CDR3 protein is CSVGARAGANVLTF. The CDR3 DNA reads as TGCAGCGTAGGGGCAAGAGCTGGGGCCAACGTCCTGACTTTC.

This clonotype was seen ten or more times. The V gene is TRBV20-1, the J gene TRBJ1-1; D gene unclear. V was pared by 0 bases and J by 1 base, with 12 bases between. Germline V gene data show CDR1 as DFQATT and CDR2 as SNEGSKA (reference sequence). The CDR3 totals 15 residues. DNA of the CDR3: TGCAGTGCTAGAGACCCGTCTCGGGGGAACACTGAAGCTTTCTTT. Translation: CSARDPSRGNTEAFF.

This clonotype was observed at least ten times. This rearrangement joins TRBV12-3 or TRBV12-4 to TRBJ2-3; 13 positions match TRBD2. V lost 2 bases and J lost 4; bases outside the gene matches: 6. The CDR3 length is 17 residues. CDR3 DNA sequence: TGTGCCAGCAGTTTAACTAGCGGGGGGGTTTCAGCAGATACGCAGTATTTT. Protein: CASSLTSGGVSADTQYF.

This clonotype was seen at least ten times. The chain combines TRBV24-1 with TRBJ2-5, with TRBD2 matching 8 bases. Germline values: CDR1 KGHDR, CDR2 SFDVKD. The CDR3 consists of 13 residues. J gave up 5 bases and V 12 bases, and 10 bases lay outside the gene matches. CDR3 nucleotides: TGTGCCCTGGAGGAGCGGGGGATGGAGACCCAGTACTTC. It is translated as CALEERGMETQYF.

This clonotype turned up a few times. DNA for the CDR3: TGTGCCAGCAGCTTACGTTTGGGCGAAGCTTTCTTT. Its translation: CASSLRLGEAFF. V gene TRBV7-9 combines with J gene TRBJ1-1; D gene ambiguous. Germline CDR1 and CDR2: SEHNR and FQNEAQ (reference sequence). The V end was cut by 2 bases, the J end by 8 bases, with 9 bases between. CDR3 length: 12 residues.

The chain carries TRBV29-1 and TRBJ2-1; unclear D gene. CDR1 and CDR2 from the germline V gene are SQVTM and ANQGSEA. Trimming removed 3 bases from V and 2 bases from J, with 17 bases in between. The CDR3 totals 16 residues. Written as DNA, the CDR3 is TGCAGCGTTGAGTCTGGTTCGTGGGAAGCCTACAATGAGCAGTTCTTC. This codes for CSVESGSWEAYNEQFF.

The sample holds many counts of this clonotype. The rearrangement links TRBV20-1 to TRBJ1-2; possible D gene TRBD1, 5 bases. Germline assignment: CDR1 DFQATT and CDR2 SNEGSKA (reference sequence). The CDR3 totals 16 residues. The V end lost 0 bases, the J end lost 6 bases, and 20 bases lay between the germline ends. The CDR3 is CSARDPAGALGNGYTF. In nucleotides, the CDR3 is TGCAGTGCTAGAGACCCCGCCGGGGCTCTGGGAAATGGCTACACCTTC.

This clonotype was detected many times. The chain is built from TRBV11-2 and TRBJ2-3; 7 bases are a match to TRBD2. The CDR3 covers 17 residues. Germline V CDR1 and CDR2: SGHAT, FQNNGV. V lost 1 base to trimming and J lost 1 base; unmatched junction nucleotides: 8. This chain's CDR3 is CASSLGHSAGGTDTQYF. CDR3 bases: TGTGCCAGCAGCTTAGGCCACTCGGCGGGGGGCACAGATACGCAGTATTTT.

This clonotype showed up many times. V gene TRBV6-5 combines with J gene TRBJ2-5, with D possibly matching TRBD2 (6 bases). V lost 6 bases and J lost 5, with 16 bases in between. The CDR3 extends over 14 amino acids. Germline CDR1 is MNHEY and CDR2 is SVGAGI. This CDR3 is CASSRTGTSETQYF. The CDR3 region has the DNA TGTGCCAGCAGCCGTACCGGGACTTCGGAGACCCAGTACTTC.

The gene calls are TRBV5-1 and TRBJ2-1, with 8 nucleotides matching TRBD2. Per germline, CDR1 SGHRS and CDR2 YFSETQ. This CDR3 has 17 amino acids. The V segment lost 4 bases and the J segment 3 bases; nucleotides outside the gene matches: 12. The CDR3 loop is CASSLGLAGSLYNEQFF. DNA of the CDR3: TGCGCCAGCAGCCTGGGGCTAGCGGGCTCTCTCTACAATGAGCAGTTCTTC.

About this clonotype itself: Given a much more abundant clone one base away, this may be a read error. The J gene is TRBJ2-5, the V gene TRBV3-1, with TRBD1 identical over 9 bases. TRBJ2-7 matches the DNA end more closely, so the J call is doubtful. This CDR3 spans 18 amino acids. Germline V gene sequence: CDR1 LGHDT, CDR2 YNNKEL (reference sequence). Here the CDR3 reads CASSPRHPGQGQSPEQYV. CDR3 nucleotide sequence: TGTGCCAGCAGCCCCCGTCACCCGGGACAGGGCCAGAGTCCCGAGCAGTACGTC.

Comments on this clonotype: A much larger clone lies a single base off, so this may be a read error. The V gene is TRBV7-2, the J gene TRBJ2-3; the D is unclear. The CDR3 runs 13 residues. V lost 6 bases and J 2 bases, leaving 9 bases between the germline ends. CDR1 and CDR2 from the germline V gene are SGHTA and FQGNSA. DNA for the CDR3: TGTGCCAGCAGGGCGTGGACCACAGATACGCAGTATTTT. Its translation is CASRAWTTDTQYF.

In its sample, this clonotype was seen a few times. Since a much larger clone is just one base distant, this may be a read error. The rearrangement uses TRBV7-2 and TRBJ1-2; D is unclear. Germline lookup yields CDR1 SGHTA and CDR2 FQGNSA. The CDR3 runs 15 residues. The CDR3 DNA follows: TGTGCCCGCAGCTCGAGGACGGGAGAGAACTATGGCTACACCTTC. It yields the protein CARSSRTGENYGYTF.

This clonotype was found many times. V gene TRBV6-2 or TRBV6-3 combines with J gene TRBJ1-2; 7 bases agree with TRBD1. V shed 6 bases and J 13 bases; nucleotides not matched to a gene: 8. The CDR3 runs 11 residues. Germline CDR1 is MNHEY and CDR2 is SVGEGT. CDR3 sequence: CASREGATTTF. The CDR3 bases are TGTGCCAGCAGAGAGGGGGCGACGACCACCTTC.

The sample holds many counts of this clonotype. The chain carries TRBV20-1 and TRBJ1-2; D call uncertain. The V gene lost 3 bases and the J gene lost 12 bases, with 11 bases spanning the gap. The length of the CDR3 is 10 residues. The germline gives CDR1 DFQATT, CDR2 SNEGSKA (reference sequence). CDR3 bases: TGCAGTGCTAGTTATAGGGAAAACACCTTC. It is translated as CSASYRENTF.

This clonotype was found many times. The chain links TRBV3-1 to TRBJ1-2; D uncertain. Germline CDR1 is LGHDT and CDR2 is YNNKEL (reference sequence). V lost 3 bases, J lost 4 bases, and 15 bases lay in between. The CDR3 runs 15 residues. CDR3 coding DNA: TGTGCCAGCAGCCAGAGGGAAGTATCCTCCTATGGCTACACCTTC. Protein: CASSQREVSSYGYTF.

The chain carries TRBV5-1 and TRBJ2-5; 14 bases align to TRBD2. The CDR3 totals 21 residues. Trimming cost V 0 bases and J 0 bases; bases outside gene matches: 13. The germline gives CDR1 SGHRS, CDR2 YFSETQ. In nucleotides, the CDR3 is TGCGCCAGCAGCTTGGCCCCTACCGGGACTAGCGGGGGACTGTACCAAGAGACCCAGTACTTC. Encoded protein: CASSLAPTGTSGGLYQETQYF.

This CDR3 is CAWSVPGDSAEAFF. Here the CDR3 DNA reads TGTGCCTGGAGTGTACCGGGGGACAGCGCTGAAGCTTTCTTT. The chain recombines TRBV30 with TRBJ1-1, with 7 bases identical to TRBD1. The V segment lost 0 bases and the J segment 6 bases; nucleotides outside the gene matches: 7. CDR3 length: 14 amino acids. CDR1 is GTSNPN, CDR2 SVGIG, per germline (reference sequence).

A few counts support this clonotype. This chain uses TRBV30 with TRBJ2-3, with D unclear. V was shortened by 0 bases and J by 7 bases, with 8 bases between the two germline ends. This CDR3 contains 12 residues. Germline assignment: CDR1 GTSNPN and CDR2 SVGIG (reference sequence). The CDR3 loop is CAWSVLTHTQYF. The CDR3 DNA reads TGTGCCTGGAGTGTACTTACTCATACGCAGTATTTT. The whole variable domain, filled in from reference TRBV30 and TRBJ2-3, reads SQTIHQWPATLVQPVGSPLSLECTVEGTSNPNLYWYRQAAGRGLQLLFYSVGIGQISSEVPQNLSASRPQDRQFILSSKKLLLSDSGFYLCAWSVLTHTQYFGPGTRLTVL.

In this sample, this clonotype turned up many times. The chain uses TRBV29-1 and TRBJ2-3, with D possibly matching TRBD2 (7 bases). CDR3 length: 13 residues. The V gene's germline CDR1 is SQVTM and CDR2 ANQGSEA. The V end was cut by 6 bases, the J end by 8 bases, with 18 bases between. CDR3 region: CSVASGRGGTQYF. The CDR3 DNA reads TGCAGCGTCGCTTCCGGAAGGGGGGGTACGCAGTATTTT.

This clonotype has ten or more counts. The chain recombines TRBV9 with TRBJ2-1, with D perhaps matching TRBD2 (6 bases). The V gene's germline CDR1 is SGDLS and CDR2 YYNGEE. V was pared by 0 bases and J by 3 bases, with 10 bases between. The CDR3 consists of 15 residues. As DNA, the CDR3 is TGTGCCAGCAGCGTAGGAAGCGGGCTCTACAATGAGCAGTTCTTC. Residues: CASSVGSGLYNEQFF.

The sample holds a few counts of this clonotype. The genes are TRBV5-1 and TRBJ1-1; TRBD1 agrees at 7 bases. CDR1 is SGHRS and CDR2 is YFSETQ in the germline V gene. This CDR3 has 15 residues. Losses at the gene ends were 0 bases for V and 1 base for J; bases not matched to a gene: 3. CDR3 protein: CASSLDRGPNTEAFF. The CDR3 coding sequence is TGCGCCAGCAGCTTGGACAGGGGCCCGAACACTGAAGCTTTCTTT.